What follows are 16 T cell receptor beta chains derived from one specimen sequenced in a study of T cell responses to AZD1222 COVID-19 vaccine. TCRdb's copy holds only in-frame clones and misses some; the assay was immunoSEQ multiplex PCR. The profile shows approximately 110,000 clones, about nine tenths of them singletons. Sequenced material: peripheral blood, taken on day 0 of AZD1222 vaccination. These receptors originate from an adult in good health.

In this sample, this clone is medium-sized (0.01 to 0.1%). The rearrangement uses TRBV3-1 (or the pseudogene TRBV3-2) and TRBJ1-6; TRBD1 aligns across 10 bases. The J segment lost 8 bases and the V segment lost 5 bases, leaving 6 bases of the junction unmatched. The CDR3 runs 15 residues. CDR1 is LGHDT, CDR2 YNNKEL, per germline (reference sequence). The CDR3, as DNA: TGTGCCAGCAGCAGGGACAGGGGAAGGTATTCACCCCTCCACTTT. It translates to CASSRDRGRYSPLHF.

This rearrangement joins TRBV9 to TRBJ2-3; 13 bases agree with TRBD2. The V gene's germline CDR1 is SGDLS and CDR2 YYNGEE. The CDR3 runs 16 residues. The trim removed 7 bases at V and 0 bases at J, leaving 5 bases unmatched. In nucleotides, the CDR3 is TGTGCCAGCTCGGGACTAGCGGGATCTAGCACAGATACGCAGTATTTT. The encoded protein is CASSGLAGSSTDTQYF.

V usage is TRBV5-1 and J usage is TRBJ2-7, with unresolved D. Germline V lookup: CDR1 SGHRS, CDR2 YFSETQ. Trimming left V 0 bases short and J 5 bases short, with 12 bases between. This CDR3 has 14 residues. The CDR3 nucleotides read TGCGCCAGCAGCTTGGAAGGACCAACGAACGAGCAGTACTTC. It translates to CASSLEGPTNEQYF.

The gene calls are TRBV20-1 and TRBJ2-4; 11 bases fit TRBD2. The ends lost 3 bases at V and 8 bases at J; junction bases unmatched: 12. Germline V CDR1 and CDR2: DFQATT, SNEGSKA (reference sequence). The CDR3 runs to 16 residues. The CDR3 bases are TGCAGTGCTAGTTTCTATAGCGGGGGGGCCAAGGACATTCAGTACTTC. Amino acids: CSASFYSGGAKDIQYF.

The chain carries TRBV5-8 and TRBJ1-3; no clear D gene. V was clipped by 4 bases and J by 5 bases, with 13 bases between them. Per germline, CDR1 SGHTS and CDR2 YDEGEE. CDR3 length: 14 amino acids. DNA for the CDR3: TGTGCCAGCAGCCCAGGCTGGGTTCGAAACACCATATATTTT. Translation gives CASSPGWVRNTIYF.

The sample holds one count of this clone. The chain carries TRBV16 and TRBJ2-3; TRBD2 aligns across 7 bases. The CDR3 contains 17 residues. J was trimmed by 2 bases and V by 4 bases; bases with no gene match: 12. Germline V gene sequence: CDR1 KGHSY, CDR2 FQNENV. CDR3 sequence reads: CASSLKIGGSPTDTQYF. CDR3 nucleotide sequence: TGTGCCAGCAGCCTAAAGATAGGCGGGAGTCCCACAGATACGCAGTATTTT.

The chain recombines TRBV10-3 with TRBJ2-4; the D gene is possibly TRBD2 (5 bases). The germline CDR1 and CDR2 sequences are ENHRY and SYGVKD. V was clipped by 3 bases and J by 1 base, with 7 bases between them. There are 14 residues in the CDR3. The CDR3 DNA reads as TGTGCCATCAGTGAAAGAGGGGCCAAAAACATTCAGTACTTC. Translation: CAISERGAKNIQYF.

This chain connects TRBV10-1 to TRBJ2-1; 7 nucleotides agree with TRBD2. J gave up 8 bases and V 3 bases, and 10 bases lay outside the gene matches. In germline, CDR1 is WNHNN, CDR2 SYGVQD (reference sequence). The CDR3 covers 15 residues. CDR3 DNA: TGCGCCAGCAGTGAAGGAGCGGGACGGTGGGATGAGCAGTTCTTC. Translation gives CASSEGAGRWDEQFF.

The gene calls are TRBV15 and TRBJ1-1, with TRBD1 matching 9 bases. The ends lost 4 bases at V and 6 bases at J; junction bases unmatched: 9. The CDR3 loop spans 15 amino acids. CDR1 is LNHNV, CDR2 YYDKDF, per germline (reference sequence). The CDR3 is CATSIPGTGIPEAFF. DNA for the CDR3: TGTGCCACCAGCATCCCCGGGACAGGGATCCCTGAAGCTTTCTTT.

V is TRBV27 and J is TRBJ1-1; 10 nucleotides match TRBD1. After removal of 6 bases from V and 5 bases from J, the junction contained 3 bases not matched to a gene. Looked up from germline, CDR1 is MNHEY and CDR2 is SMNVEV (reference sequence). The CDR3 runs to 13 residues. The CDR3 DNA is TGTGCCAGCAGAGGGACAGGGGCTACTGAAGCTTTCTTT. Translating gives CASRGTGATEAFF.

The CDR3 DNA is TGCGCCAGCAGCTCCCAGGGTGTCGGGGTTCGTACTGAAGCTTTCTTT. The encoded protein is CASSSQGVGVRTEAFF. This chain uses TRBV5-1 with TRBJ1-1, with TRBD1 as a possible D gene (5 bases). Germline V gene data show CDR1 as SGHRS and CDR2 as YFSETQ. CDR3 length: 16 amino acids. V lost 3 bases and J lost 5, with 20 bases in between.

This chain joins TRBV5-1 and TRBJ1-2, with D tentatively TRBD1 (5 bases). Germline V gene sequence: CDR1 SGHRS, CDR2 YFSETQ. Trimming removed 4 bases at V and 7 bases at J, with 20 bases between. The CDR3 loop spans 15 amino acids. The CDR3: CASSPLAGREGGYTF. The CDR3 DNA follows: TGCGCCAGCAGCCCCCTGGCGGGACGGGAAGGTGGCTACACCTTC. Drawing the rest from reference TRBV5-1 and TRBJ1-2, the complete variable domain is KAGVTQTPRYLIKTRGQQVTLSCSPISGHRSVSWYQQTPGQGLQFLFEYFSETQRNKGNFPGRFSGRQFSNSRSEMNVSTLELGDSALYLCASSPLAGREGGYTFGSGTRLTVV.

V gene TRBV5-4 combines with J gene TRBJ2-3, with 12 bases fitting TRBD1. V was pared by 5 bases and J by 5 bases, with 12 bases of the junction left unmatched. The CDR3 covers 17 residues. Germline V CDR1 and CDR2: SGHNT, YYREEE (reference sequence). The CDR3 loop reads CASRPGGTGGLGDTQYF. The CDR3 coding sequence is TGTGCCAGCAGACCCGGAGGGACAGGGGGCTTGGGAGATACGCAGTATTTT.

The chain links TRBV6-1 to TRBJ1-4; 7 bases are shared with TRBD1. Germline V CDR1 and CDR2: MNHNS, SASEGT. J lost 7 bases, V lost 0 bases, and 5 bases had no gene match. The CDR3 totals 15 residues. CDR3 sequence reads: CASSEATQGSEKLFF. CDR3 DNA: TGTGCCAGCAGTGAAGCAACACAGGGGAGTGAAAAACTGTTTTTT.

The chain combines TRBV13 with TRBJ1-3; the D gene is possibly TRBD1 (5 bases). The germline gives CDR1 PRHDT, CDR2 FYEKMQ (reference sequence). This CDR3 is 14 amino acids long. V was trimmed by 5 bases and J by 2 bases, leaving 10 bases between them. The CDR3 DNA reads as TGTGCCAGCAGCACCCGACAGACTGGAAACACCATATATTTT. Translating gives CASSTRQTGNTIYF. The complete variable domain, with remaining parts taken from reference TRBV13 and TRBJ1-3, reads AAGVIQSPRHLIKEKRETATLKCYPIPRHDTVYWYQQGPGQDPQFLISFYEKMQSDKGSIPDRFSAQQFSDYHSELNMSSLELGDSALYFCASSTRQTGNTIYFGEGSWLTVV.

CDR3 DNA sequence: TGTGCCAGCAGCCCAACCCCGTCTGGAAACACCATATATTTT. Residues: CASSPTPSGNTIYF. This chain links TRBV7-9 with TRBJ1-3; D gene ambiguous. The germline V and J ends were trimmed by 5 bases and 1 base, with 9 bases remaining between them. CDR1 and CDR2 from the germline V gene are SEHNR and FQNEAQ (reference sequence). The CDR3 is 14 amino acids.